This TCR beta chain came from a study of cytomegalovirus exposure and HLA in healthy donors. Study conclusions and caveats: Several of the most significant clusters were apparently associated with common viral pathogens in a later analysis. Per a prior analysis, the majority of TCR beta V segments were productive roughly 90% or roughly 30% of the time.

The CDR3 has 15 residues. Germline CDR1 reads MNHNS; CDR2 reads SASEGT. With 4 bases clipped from V and 5 bases from J, the junction kept 8 bases outside the gene matches. Researchers ran the PCR with 60 Vbeta and 13 Jbeta primers. Here immunoSEQ multiplex PCR was the method, and the copy in TCRdb shows in-frame clones only, minus some. This sample's clone table lists approximately 180,000 clones. Though probably carrying unrecorded immune exposures, donors were nominally healthy at sampling. About this clone: Antigen unknown.

The genes are TRBV6-1 and TRBJ1-1; 9 positions agree with TRBD1. The sample was PBMCs. This receptor was taken from a man aged 30 to 39 in good health and CMV-seronegative. CDR3 amino acids: CASSGADRGRTEAFF. CDR3 coding DNA: TGTGCCAGCAGTGGAGCCGACAGGGGGAGGACTGAAGCTTTCTTT.